The entry below describes one TCR beta chain. As originally analysed: Reference gene primer amplification gave nucleated cell count estimates. Assay: immunoSEQ multiplex PCR; the TCRdb copy retains only in-frame clones and omits some. The D gene and trimming were derived from the DNA, and the V and J assignments and clone size from that table. Of about 140,000 clones in the sample, around 79% were seen once. Per germline, CDR1 ENHRY and CDR2 SYGVKD. The CDR3 is 14 amino acids. V gave up 8 bases and J gave up 2 bases, with 13 bases separating them. This sample was included in a study of blood T cell repertoires in COVID-19. Study-wide context: COVID-19 samples collected from the United States, Italy and Spain covered acute and convalescent phases. T cells, B-cell-depleted T cells, or PBMCs provided the cDNA or gDNA that served as material.

This TCR was sampled from a man in his sixties with acute or convalescent COVID-19. The sequenced material came from peripheral blood. V gene TRBV10-3 combines with J gene TRBJ1-5; D is perhaps TRBD1 (5 bases). The CDR3 sequence is CAIGWGQGNQPQHF. As DNA, the CDR3 is TGTGCCATCGGTTGGGGCCAGGGCAATCAGCCCCAGCATTTT.